The 6 T cell receptor beta chains reported below all come from one sample, sequenced in a study of blood T cell repertoires in COVID-19. Sequenced by immunoSEQ multiplex PCR; TCRdb stores in-frame clones only, minus some. The sample contains about 390,000 clones, 70% to 90% of which appear only once. Sequenced: peripheral blood. These receptor sequences come from a woman in her sixties or seventies with COVID-19, enrolled during active disease.

CDR3 DNA sequence: TGTGCCAGCAGTTTCTTGGCACAGGGTAGCACAGATACGCAGTATTTT. Its translation is CASSFLAQGSTDTQYF. The genes are TRBV28 and TRBJ2-3; the D gene is possibly TRBD1 (6 bases). Germline CDR1 and CDR2: MDHEN and SYDVKM. The CDR3 extends over 16 amino acids. The V end was cut by 3 bases, the J end by 0 bases, with 13 bases between.

This chain links TRBV11-2 with TRBJ2-7; tentative D call: TRBD2 (6 bases). The CDR3 consists of 14 residues. V lost 1 base, J lost 2 bases, and 9 bases lay in between. CDR1 SGHAT and CDR2 FQNNGV come from the germline V gene. This chain's CDR3 is CASSLGSGAYEQYF. CDR3 in DNA: TGTGCCAGCAGCTTAGGTAGCGGTGCCTACGAGCAGTACTTC.

This clone turned up a few times. The rearrangement uses TRBV20-1 and TRBJ1-6; D ambiguous. The germline V gene encodes CDR1 DFQATT and CDR2 SNEGSKA (reference sequence). The CDR3 has 13 residues. The V gene lost 3 bases and the J gene lost 7 bases, with 10 bases spanning the gap. The CDR3 here is CSASPPGNSPLHF. The CDR3 coding sequence is TGCAGTGCTAGTCCCCCCGGGAATTCACCCCTCCACTTT.

This clone has a single count. V is TRBV7-2 and J is TRBJ2-7; TRBD2 might be the D (6 bases). The CDR3 contains 14 residues. Between the trimmed V and J ends, which lost 1 base and 6 bases, there was a span of 13 bases. Germline V gene sequence: CDR1 SGHTA, CDR2 FQGNSA. The CDR3 nucleotides are TGTGCCAGCAGCTTAGGGGGACTTCTGACCGAGCAGTACTTC. This codes for CASSLGGLLTEQYF.

CDR3 sequence (DNA): TGCGCCAGCAGCCACACTATGTATCGGGGACTTCTTCAGCCCCAGCATTTT. Translating it yields CASSHTMYRGLLQPQHF. This rearrangement joins TRBV23-1 to TRBJ1-5, with D perhaps TRBD1 (5 bases). TRBV23-1 is classed as an ORF, of uncertain function. The CDR3 consists of 17 residues. The V and J ends lost 6 bases and 6 bases respectively, with 24 bases between them.

The chain's CDR3 is CASSIPREGAIALARRAFF. In nucleotides, the CDR3 is TGTGCCAGTAGTATCCCTCGGGAGGGGGCGATTGCCCTTGCGAGGAGGGCTTTCTTT. This chain joins TRBV19 and TRBJ1-1; 7 bases agree with TRBD1. V was clipped by 3 bases and J by 11 bases; unmatched bases: 27. CDR1 and CDR2 from the germline V gene are LNHDA and SQIVND (reference sequence). CDR3 length: 19 amino acids.